Listed here is a single T cell receptor (beta chain). Antigen: not known. A far larger clone is only one base removed, so a read error is likely. This entry is derived from a study of shared clonotypes between healthy human individuals. Points from the study as a whole: Sorted-subset samples were not fully sequenced, rarefaction indicated. Naive CD4 clonotypes overlapped across several donors at about 5.3%. As a rule, naive subsets had a larger estimated richness than memory subsets.

V was trimmed by 5 bases and J by 8 bases, leaving 15 bases between them. CDR3 length: 13 residues. The germline V gene has CDR1 SGHAT and CDR2 FQNNGV. Sequenced by immunoSEQ multiplex PCR; TCRdb stores in-frame clones only, minus some. Among some 1,100,000 clones listed, roughly 74% were seen once. Splitting the CD4+ cells yielded a CD45RA+ naive subset and a CD45RA-negative memory subset. The clonotype comes from a man aged 18 to 29 in good health. Some clones in this sample may be carry-over from other donors' samples. The rearrangement joins TRBV11-2 to TRBJ1-1; D might be TRBD1 (5 bases). The sample consisted of memory CD4+ T cells from PBMCs. Subset denoted: CD45RA-negative fraction. CDR3 residues: CASSTMAGTEAFF. CDR3 sequence (DNA): TGTGCCAGCAGCACCATGGCGGGGACGGAAGCTTTCTTT. The variable domain in full, completed from reference TRBV11-2 and TRBJ1-1, reads EAGVAQSPRYKIIEKRQSVAFWCNPISGHATLYWYQQILGQGPKLLIQFQNNGVVDDSQLPKDRFSAERLKGVDSTLKIQPAKLEDSAVYLCASSTMAGTEAFFGQGTRLTVV.